This T cell receptor beta chain was identified during a study of OX40 agonist ivuxolimab in advanced cancers. Overall study context: Patients took ivuxolimab, an agonistic anti-OX40 (CD134) antibody. Every 2 weeks, patients received ivuxolimab intravenously, dosed at 0.01 to 10 mg/kg. Study results and caveats: Researchers report that CD8+ T cells had, on average, more expanded clones than CD4+.

In the case of this clone: Its antigen is as yet unknown.

Per germline, CDR1 SGHDN and CDR2 FVKESK. Losses at the gene ends were 0 bases for V and 2 bases for J; bases not matched to a gene: 4. The CDR3 loop spans 16 amino acids. Clones were read by immunoSEQ multiplex PCR, and TCRdb kept only the in-frame ones, dropping some. The sample contains tens of thousands of clones, over 80% of which appear only once. The sequencing used CD4+ or CD8+ T cells sorted from blood, collected in a trial of the OX40 agonist ivuxolimab. The V and J genes are TRBV14 and TRBJ2-7, with TRBD2 matching over 10 bases. This TCR was sampled from an adult with an advanced solid tumor such as melanoma, head and neck, liver or kidney cancer. The CDR3 spells CASSQDPLAGAYEQYF. The CDR3 DNA is TGTGCCAGCAGCCAAGATCCCCTAGCGGGAGCCTACGAGCAGTACTTC.